This record covers a single T cell receptor (beta chain). The record originates from a study of blood T cell repertoires in COVID-19. Looking at the study overall: Samples came from the United States, Italy and Spain, spanning acute and convalescent COVID-19. PBMCs, B-cell-depleted T cells, or T cells were the source of the cDNA or gDNA that made up the material.

The CDR3 is 15 amino acids. Looked up from germline, CDR1 is SGHDT and CDR2 is YYEEEE. V was pared by 3 bases and J by 6 bases, with 19 bases between. In the original processing: Nucleated cell number was recorded as an estimate derived from reference gene primer amplification. Profiling relied on immunoSEQ multiplex PCR, and the TCRdb table lists in-frame clones only, not all of them. V and J calls and clone size are given by that table; D and trimming were obtained from the DNA. The sample yields almost 55,000 clones, about 85% seen once. Sequencing was performed on peripheral blood. This clonotype was sampled from a man in his fifties or sixties with acute or convalescent COVID-19. This sequence joins TRBV5-6 and TRBJ2-7, with D tentatively TRBD2 (6 bases). The CDR3 spells CASSYSTPTSPEQYF. DNA of the CDR3: TGTGCCAGCAGCTATTCGACACCAACTAGCCCCGAGCAGTACTTC.